This is a list of T cell receptor beta chains from one sample in a study of T cell changes during pregnancy in multiple sclerosis. Sequencing used immunoSEQ multiplex PCR; TCRdb keeps in-frame clones, though not all of them. The sample consists of tens of thousands of clones, around 96% of them appearing once. The sample consisted of CD8+ T cells from peripheral blood mononuclear cells, taken after pregnancy. The receptors were sampled from a female donor with multiple sclerosis, enrolled in a pregnancy study. The CDR3 runs from the conserved cysteine through the conserved F or W. D genes are given only for firm matches. Some rows mark clone size as missing; the rest say once, few, many or name a class of expanded clone.

TRBV12-5	TRBJ2-1	.	.	CASALLADEQFF	TGTGCTAGTGCCCTCCTAGCCGATGAGCAGTTCTTC
TRBV7-9	TRBJ2-3	TRBD2	.	CASSGRTSGIDTQYF	TGTGCCAGCAGCGGTAGGACTAGCGGGATCGATACGCAGTATTTT
TRBV9	TRBJ1-1	TRBD1	.	CASSPSGGPTEAFF	TGTGCCAGCAGCCCCTCAGGGGGTCCCACTGAAGCTTTCTTT
TRBV5-3	TRBJ1-1	.	.	CARSPYTEAFF	TGTGCCAGAAGCCCTTACACTGAAGCTTTCTTT
TRBV19	TRBJ2-3	TRBD2	.	CASSLREATDTQYF	TGTGCCAGTAGTCTTCGGGAGGCCACAGATACGCAGTATTTT
TRBV2	TRBJ2-7	.	.	CASQGTYYEQYF	TGTGCCAGCCAAGGGACTTACTACGAGCAGTACTTC
TRBV2	TRBJ2-1	.	once	CASSEDGNPTYNEQFF	TGTGCCAGCAGTGAAGACGGGAACCCCACCTACAATGAGCAGTTCTTC
TRBV27	TRBJ2-3	TRBD2	.	CASSLSTSGVLSTDTQYF	TGTGCCAGCAGTTTATCTACTAGCGGAGTTCTAAGCACAGATACGCAGTATTTT
TRBV19	TRBJ2-2	.	.	CASTPDSFSGELFF	TGTGCCAGTACCCCAGACAGCTTCAGCGGGGAGCTGTTTTTT
TRBV19	TRBJ2-7	.	.	CASSVVRGGYYEQYF	TGTGCCAGTAGTGTTGTCCGGGGAGGATACTACGAGCAGTACTTC
TRBV28	TRBJ1-1	.	.	CASSLWGAGEAFF	TGTGCCAGCAGTTTATGGGGGGCAGGCGAAGCTTTCTTT
TRBV5-6	TRBJ1-1	.	.	CASSLVQAPYEAFF	TGTGCCAGCAGCTTGGTCCAAGCACCCTACGAAGCTTTCTTT
TRBV2	TRBJ1-1	.	.	CATTNQWNTEAFF	TGTGCCACCACCAACCAGTGGAACACTGAAGCTTTCTTT
TRBV19	TRBJ1-1	TRBD1	.	CASSIWTGANTEAFF	TGTGCCAGTAGTATTTGGACAGGAGCGAACACTGAAGCTTTCTTT
TRBV13	TRBJ1-1	.	.	CASSSTGFVGTEAFF	TGTGCCAGCAGCTCAACAGGGTTCGTTGGCACTGAAGCTTTCTTT
TRBV27	TRBJ2-1	.	.	CASSLSERGNEQFF	TGTGCCAGCAGTTTATCTGAACGGGGGAATGAGCAGTTCTTC
TRBV6-1	TRBJ2-1	.	.	CASSETELGADEQFF	TGTGCCAGCAGTGAAACAGAGCTAGGGGCGGATGAGCAGTTCTTC
TRBV11-1	TRBJ2-3	.	.	CASSLRRTSTDTQYF	TGTGCCAGCAGCTTAAGGAGGACCAGCACAGATACGCAGTATTTT